This T cell receptor beta chain was profiled in a study of Ad26.COV2.S vaccination and SARS-CoV-2 variants. Study-wide background: By the intramuscular route, Ad26.COV2.S was given once, or twice 56 days apart. General study findings and limits: While placebo recipients had lower spike-specific TCR breadth, vaccine recipients had more. Total T cell responses, in the TCR breadth and depth analyses, may have been underestimated.

The treatment here: around 19 received Ad26.COV2.S at low or high dose, single or two shots; several received placebo; per-sample allocation not given. Samples came from day 63 after the first vaccine or placebo injection. Wuhan-strain spike was delivered by a replication-incompetent Ad26 vector. Sequenced by immunoSEQ multiplex PCR; TCRdb stores in-frame clones only, minus some. The sample comprises about 280,000 clones, roughly 86% of which are singletons, and about 3.5% rests with the top ten. Losses at the gene ends were 1 base for V and 4 bases for J; bases not matched to a gene: 10. The germline CDR1 and CDR2 sequences are SNHLY and FYNNEI. There are 17 residues in the CDR3. As concerns this clone: Its specificity is not known.

Sequencing used peripheral blood, obtained in a trial of Ad26.COV2.S vaccine versus placebo. The origin of this receptor is a person between 18 and 59 years old who received the Ad26.COV2.S COVID-19 vaccine or a placebo. The chain has TRBV2 and TRBJ2-7; 10 bases align to TRBD2. This chain's CDR3 is CASSEVRLAGAGYEQYF. The CDR3 nucleotides are TGTGCCAGCAGTGAAGTTCGGCTAGCGGGGGCAGGATACGAGCAGTACTTC.